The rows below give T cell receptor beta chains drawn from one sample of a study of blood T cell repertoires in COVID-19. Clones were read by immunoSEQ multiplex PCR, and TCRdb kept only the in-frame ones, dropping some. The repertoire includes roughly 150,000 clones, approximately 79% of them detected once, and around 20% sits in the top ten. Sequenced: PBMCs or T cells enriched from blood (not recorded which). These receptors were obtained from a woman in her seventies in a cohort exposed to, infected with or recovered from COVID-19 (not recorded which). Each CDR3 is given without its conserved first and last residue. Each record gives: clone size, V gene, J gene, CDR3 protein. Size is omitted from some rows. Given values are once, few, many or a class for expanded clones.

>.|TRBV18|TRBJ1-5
ASSPVAYPSNQPQH
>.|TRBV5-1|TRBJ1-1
ASSRDIGTEAF
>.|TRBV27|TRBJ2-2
ATKTSRNTGELF
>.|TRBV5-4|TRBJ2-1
ASSLGGTVYNEQF
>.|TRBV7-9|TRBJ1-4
ASSLQGDGEKLF
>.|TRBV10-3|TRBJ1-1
AIRTATGRVAEAF
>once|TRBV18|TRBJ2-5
ASSRGKEETQY
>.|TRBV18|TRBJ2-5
ASSPRQGHQETQY
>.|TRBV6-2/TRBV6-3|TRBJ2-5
ASSRLAAIKETQY
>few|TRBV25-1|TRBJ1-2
ASSESGGDYGYT
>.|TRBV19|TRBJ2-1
ATARLAGVNEQF
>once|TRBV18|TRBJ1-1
ASSPQGPGGTEAF
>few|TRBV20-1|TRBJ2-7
SASSDTPYEQY
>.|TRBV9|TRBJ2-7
ASSVGGSSYEQY
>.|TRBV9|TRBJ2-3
ASSVSGGLAGSLGGTDTQY
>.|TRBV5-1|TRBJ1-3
ASSLTGVTGNTIY
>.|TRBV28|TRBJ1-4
ASSRKGGATNEKLF
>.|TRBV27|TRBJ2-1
ASSSSTGFGSYNEQF
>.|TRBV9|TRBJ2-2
ASSVDNMNTGELF
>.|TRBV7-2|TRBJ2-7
ASSQWTSGSYEQY
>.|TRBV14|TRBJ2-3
ASSQDRDRGTDTQY
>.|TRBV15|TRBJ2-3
ATSREGGRPTDTQY
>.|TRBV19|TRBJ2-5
ASREVSGAQETQY
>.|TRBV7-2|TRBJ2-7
ASSPPGSFGGEQY
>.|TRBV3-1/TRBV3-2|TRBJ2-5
ASSQDLAGETQY
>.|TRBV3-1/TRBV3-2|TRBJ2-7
ASSQGLAGANSYEQY
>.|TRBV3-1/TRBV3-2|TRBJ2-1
ASSQVLAAYREQF
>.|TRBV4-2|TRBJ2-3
ASSPAAGTTDTQY
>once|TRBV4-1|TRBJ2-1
ASSQDPPVILAGDNEQF
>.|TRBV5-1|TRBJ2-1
ASTLGGRRDEQF
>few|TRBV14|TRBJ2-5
ASSPTGSVETQY
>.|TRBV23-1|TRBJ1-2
ASSPHGTGENYGYT
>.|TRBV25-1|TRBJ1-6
ASSATAYNSPLH
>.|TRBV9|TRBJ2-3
ASSPQGLAGVGWSTDTQY